This T cell receptor (beta chain) appears in the sequencing data of a study of shared T cell receptors in the human thymus. This CDR3 spans 13 amino acids. The germline V gene has CDR1 LGHNA and CDR2 YSLEER. V lost 8 bases to trimming and J lost 10 bases; unmatched junction nucleotides: 9. Only in-frame clones appear in the TCRdb table, and some are missing; sequencing was by immunoSEQ multiplex PCR. The sample has 640,000 or so clones, about 90% seen once. In addition, the sample was reused for a study of human thymus T cells.

The sequence was collected from a boy in the first two years of life with a congenital heart defect. Sample: thymocytes. The genes are TRBV4-3 and TRBJ2-1, with TRBD2 identical over 9 bases. The CDR3, as DNA: TGCGCCAGCGGGAAGCGGGGGGCGAGGGAGCAGTTCTTC. This encodes CASGKRGAREQFF.